Reported below is one T cell receptor beta chain. There is no known antigen for this receptor. No much larger clone is present one base from it, and per-base qualities are unavailable. The sample is drawn from a study of post-analysis software for immune sequencing data (dated by TCRdb to between 2015 and 2017). A note on the overall study: Relapsing-remitting, secondary progressive and progressive-relapsing multiple sclerosis were recorded as disease courses, and subtype annotation was lacking for some patients. The multiple sclerosis patient repertoires were compared with around ten previously published healthy control repertoires from donors aged 6 to 25 years. A subset of samples was prepared in parallel using single-end sample barcoding, then pooled and co-amplified after Illumina adapter ligation.

Taken from cysteine to phenylalanine, the CDR3 has 12 residues. Only CDR3 DNA is held: 36 bases, read in frame from base 1. CDR1 and CDR2 are read off the germline V gene as SGHRS and YFSETQ. The germline ends are 9 bases apart after V is trimmed by 5 bases and J by 6 bases. Findings and caveats that apply to the study as a whole: Patients showed significantly higher frequencies than controls for a handful of TRBV segments, among them TRBV5-6, TRBV5-1 and TRBV20-1. The multiple sclerosis patient group was slightly younger than the control group. Strong co-clustering of samples prepared in the same batch was shown by direct clustering with F measure, prompting a batch-effect correction. Normalized Chao1 diversity was significantly lower in multiple sclerosis patients than controls, suggesting substantial peripheral T-cell clonal expansion.

The library was produced with PCR. TCRdb shows the sequencer as Illumina HiSeq 2500. To reduce PCR and sequencing biases, unique molecular identifiers were built into the TCR beta cDNA libraries. Approximately 500,000 cDNA molecules were obtained for every 1 to 10 million input T cells, so each molecule roughly corresponded to one T cell. The patient libraries were prepared and sequenced using the same protocol as the earlier healthy control dataset. Within a given batch, samples were prepared together, multiplexed and sequenced on the same HiSeq lane. The authors processed their data as follows. MIGEC was used to process the raw barcoded reads, and molecular identifier groups with only a single read were discarded before consensus assembly and CDR3 extraction. Clonotype tables were post-analysed with VDJtools, and diversity was normalized by down-sampling all datasets to the smallest sample size. To correct batch-related cross-sample contamination, repertoire overlap clustering matched CDR3 amino acid sequences but not nucleotide sequences. Using fastp trimming at Q25 and MiXCR clonotype assembly, TCRdb reanalyzed the public sequencing data and kept in-frame beta chains. Rows merge per CDR3 protein into single entries with the most common DNA and genes. The V and J calls and clone size come from TCRdb's table, not from the authors' own analysis. This sample lists about 430,000 distinct CDR3 sequences; over 30% were detected once. The ten most abundant clones make up around 8% of the sample.

To demonstrate the VDJtools post-analysis software, the study profiled TCR beta repertoires from the peripheral blood of approximately twelve young patients with multiple sclerosis. The patients with multiple sclerosis were children and adolescents between 6 and 15 years of age. Sequences were obtained from blood. The receptor was isolated from a girl aged 2 to 9 with multiple sclerosis. The chain is encoded by TRBV5-1 joined to TRBJ2-1; the D element could tentatively be TRBD1 or TRBD2, as 5 bases agree for each. The bases read TGCGCCAGCAGTCCGGGGACCAATGAGCAGTTCTTC. Translated, it reads CASSPGTNEQFF.